The 30 T cell receptor beta chains below come from one sample, sequenced in a study of control samples from healthy donors and cancer patients. Libraries were prepared by immunoSEQ multiplex PCR; TCRdb keeps only in-frame clonotypes and omits some of them. The table shows tens of thousands of clones, with approximately 90% occurring only once. The sequencing sample was made of blood. These receptors were taken from a woman aged 25 to 39 in good health.

The V and J genes are TRBV2 and TRBJ2-7, with TRBD2 identical over 12 bases. J gave up 7 bases and V 6 bases, and 4 bases lay outside the gene matches. The CDR3 has 13 residues. In germline, CDR1 is SNHLY, CDR2 FYNNEI. The CDR3 loop reads CASRTSGSPEQYF. The CDR3 DNA is TGTGCCAGCAGGACTAGCGGGAGTCCAGAGCAGTACTTC. The variable domain in full, with the rest retrieved from reference TRBV2 and TRBJ2-7, is EPEVTQTPSHQVTQMGQEVILRCVPISNHLYFYWYRQILGQKVEFLVSFYNNEISEKSEIFDDQFSVERPDGSNFTLKIRSTKLEDSAMYFCASRTSGSPEQYFGPGTRLTVT.

CDR3 amino acids: CASSSETQYF. In DNA, the CDR3 is TGTGCCAGCAGTAGTGAGACCCAGTACTTC. The J gene is TRBJ2-5, the V gene TRBV28; D not certain. The germline V and J ends were trimmed by 5 bases and 5 bases, with 3 bases remaining between them. CDR1 is MDHEN and CDR2 is SYDVKM in the germline V gene. The CDR3 spans 10 residues.

The chain couples TRBV5-5 to TRBJ1-4; 8 nucleotides line up with TRBD1. This CDR3 region has 16 residues. Unmatched junction bases numbered 7, after V lost 2 bases and J lost 4 bases. Germline V CDR1 and CDR2: SGHKS, YYEKEE (reference sequence). The CDR3 sequence: CASSFQGARGNEKLFF. CDR3 nucleotides: TGTGCCAGCAGCTTTCAGGGGGCCAGGGGTAATGAAAAACTGTTTTTT.

The rearrangement uses TRBV5-4 and TRBJ1-2; possible D gene TRBD1, 6 bases. The CDR3 extends over 15 amino acids. Germline V gene sequence: CDR1 SGHNT, CDR2 YYREEE (reference sequence). V dropped 2 bases and J dropped 7 bases, with 18 bases sitting between them. The CDR3 bases are TGTGCCAGCAGCTTCCCCACAGGGTCCTCTACTGGCTACACCTTC. Translating gives CASSFPTGSSTGYTF.

The V gene is TRBV29-1, the J gene TRBJ1-2, with 9 bases that match TRBD1. With V trimmed by 5 bases and J by 8 bases, 15 bases remained unmatched. The CDR3 length is 15 residues. The V gene's germline CDR1 is SQVTM and CDR2 ANQGSEA. CDR3 region: CSVYRRTGAAGGYTF. CDR3 nucleotide sequence: TGCAGCGTTTACCGACGGACAGGGGCGGCGGGCGGCTACACCTTC.

The chain carries TRBV7-2 and TRBJ2-1, with D unclear. V lost 5 bases and J lost 7, with 18 bases in between. In germline, CDR1 is SGHTA, CDR2 FQGNSA. This CDR3 has 15 residues. For the CDR3, the DNA is TGTGCCAGCAGCCAAGGCTGGGGAATGGGGAATGAGCAGTTCTTC. Residues: CASSQGWGMGNEQFF.

The J gene is TRBJ2-3, the V gene TRBV30; 9 bases are shared with TRBD1. The CDR3 is 15 amino acids. Unmatched junction bases numbered 3, after V lost 2 bases and J lost 0 bases. Germline-derived CDR1 and CDR2 are GTSNPN and SVGIG (reference sequence). CDR3 coding DNA: TGTGCCTGGAGTCTCACAGGGGGCAGCACAGATACGCAGTATTTT. This sequence encodes CAWSLTGGSTDTQYF.

CDR3 in DNA: TGTGCCAGCAGTTACACGCTACGGAATTTAGCCAAAAACATTCAGTACTTC. Protein product: CASSYTLRNLAKNIQYF. J is TRBJ2-4 and V is TRBV6-2 or TRBV6-3; D gene uncertain. V was trimmed by 2 bases and J by 0 bases, leaving 14 bases between them. The germline CDR1 and CDR2 sequences are MNHEY and SVGEGT. The CDR3 length is 17 residues.

The chain uses TRBV30 and TRBJ2-1, with 8 nucleotides matching TRBD2. This CDR3 contains 14 residues. V shed 5 bases, J shed 6 bases, and the junction held 9 bases outside the gene matches. Germline V gene data show CDR1 as GTSNPN and CDR2 as SVGIG (reference sequence). The CDR3 bases are TGTGCCTGGGTAAGGTCCGGGACTAGCAATGAGCAGTTCTTC. As protein: CAWVRSGTSNEQFF.

The J gene is TRBJ1-2, the V gene TRBV28; D might be TRBD1 (6 bases). Trimming shortened V by 1 base and J by 4 bases, and 19 bases separated the two germline ends. The CDR3 totals 17 residues. Germline V CDR1 and CDR2: MDHEN, SYDVKM. CDR3 sequence (DNA): TGTGCCAGCAGTTTATTAGGGGGGGGAGGACGGAGCTATGGCTACACCTTC. It codes for CASSLLGGGGRSYGYTF.

In nucleotides, the CDR3 is TGCGCCAGCAGGACCCTGGACAGTGGACTGGATGGCTACACCTTC. Amino acid sequence: CASRTLDSGLDGYTF. The chain has TRBV4-1 and TRBJ1-2, with TRBD1 as a possible D gene (6 bases). Germline CDR1 is MGHRA and CDR2 is YSYEKL. The CDR3 spans 15 residues. V shed 6 bases and J shed 6 bases, with 20 bases lying between them.

This chain connects TRBV7-2 to TRBJ2-5; maybe TRBD2 (6 bases). Germline V gene lookup returns CDR1 SGHTA and CDR2 FQGNSA. The CDR3 is made up of 14 amino acids. Between the trimmed V and J ends, which lost 0 bases and 4 bases, there was a span of 9 bases. As DNA, the CDR3 is TGTGCCAGCAGCTTAGCGGGGGGAGGAGAGACCCAGTACTTC. It yields the protein CASSLAGGGETQYF.

V and J are TRBV27 and TRBJ2-3, with 7 bases matching TRBD2. The germline CDR1 and CDR2 sequences are MNHEY and SMNVEV (reference sequence). There are 15 residues in the CDR3. J gave up 5 bases and V 2 bases, and 7 bases lay outside the gene matches. CDR3 sequence: CASSLGAGVGDTQYF. For the CDR3, the DNA is TGTGCCAGCAGTTTAGGCGCGGGGGTAGGAGATACGCAGTATTTT.

This clone turned up a few times. The chain joins TRBV2 to TRBJ2-7, with 9 positions matching TRBD1. This CDR3 is 14 amino acids long. Trimming removed 5 bases from V and 3 bases from J; junction bases left unmatched: 5. CDR1 SNHLY and CDR2 FYNNEI come from the germline V gene. CDR3 DNA: TGTGCCAGCAGTCCGGACAGGGGATACTACGAGCAGTACTTC. Translating gives CASSPDRGYYEQYF.

This chain connects TRBV2 to TRBJ1-1; no clear D. The CDR3 has 13 residues. V lost 7 bases and J lost 10, with 19 bases in between. The germline V gene has CDR1 SNHLY and CDR2 FYNNEI. This chain's CDR3 is CASIFTEGWGAFF. DNA for the CDR3: TGTGCCAGCATTTTTACTGAGGGATGGGGAGCTTTCTTT.

This CDR3 reads CASSQMGLSYGYTF. CDR3 nucleotide sequence: TGCGCCAGCAGCCAAATGGGGTTGTCCTATGGCTACACCTTC. The chain has TRBV4-1 and TRBJ1-2; D is unresolved. Germline CDR1 reads MGHRA; CDR2 reads YSYEKL. V was cut by 2 bases and J by 4 bases, with 11 bases left in between. CDR3 length equals 14 residues.

The chain carries TRBV5-1 and TRBJ1-6, with 7 bases lining up with TRBD1. Trimming cost V 5 bases and J 11 bases; bases outside gene matches: 13. CDR3 size: 15 residues. CDR1 and CDR2 from the germline V gene are SGHRS and YFSETQ. The CDR3 spells CASRRSGTDITPLHF. The CDR3, as DNA: TGCGCCAGCAGGCGTTCTGGGACAGATATCACACCCCTCCACTTT.

In its sample, this clone was seen once. The V and J genes are TRBV7-9 and TRBJ1-1, with a tentative D call TRBD1 (6 bases). Trimming cost V 3 bases and J 1 base, with 12 bases left between them. The CDR3 is 15 amino acids. Germline CDR1 is SEHNR and CDR2 is FQNEAQ (reference sequence). As DNA, the CDR3 is TGTGCCAGCAGCTTCTTCGGGGGCGGGAACACTGAAGCTTTCTTT. The encoded protein is CASSFFGGGNTEAFF. Combining the CDR3 with reference TRBV7-9 and TRBJ1-1 gives the whole variable domain DTGVSQNPRHKITKRGQNVTFRCDPISEHNRLYWYRQTLGQGPEFLTYFQNEAQLEKSRLLSDRFSAERPKGSFSTLEIQRTEQGDSAMYLCASSFFGGGNTEAFFGQGTRLTVV.

The chain employs TRBV4-1 and TRBJ1-3; a weak D match, TRBD1 (6 bases). CDR1 MGHRA and CDR2 YSYEKL come from the germline V gene. The CDR3 extends over 17 amino acids. The V end lost 1 base, the J end lost 0 bases, and 13 bases lay between the germline ends. The CDR3 DNA reads TGCGCCAGCAGCCAAGTGGGGGGGCTACCCTCTGGAAACACCATATATTTT. Translating it yields CASSQVGGLPSGNTIYF.

This clone was detected once. The chain uses TRBV6-6 and TRBJ1-1; D perhaps matches TRBD1 (5 bases). Germline CDR1 reads MNHNY; CDR2 reads SVGAGI (reference sequence). The CDR3 consists of 12 residues. Trimming removed 5 bases at V and 11 bases at J, with 15 bases between. CDR3 coding DNA: TGTGCCAGCAGTCCTACAGGACCCACGGCTTTCTTT. Its translation is CASSPTGPTAFF.

This clone was seen more than once but under ten times. The V and J genes are TRBV6-5 and TRBJ2-1; 11 bases match TRBD1. Trimming took 7 bases from V and 6 from J; bases not matched to a gene: 5. The CDR3 is made up of 14 amino acids. Germline assignment: CDR1 MNHEY and CDR2 SVGAGI. This chain's CDR3 is CASNAGTGGNEQFF. The CDR3 nucleotides read TGTGCCAGCAACGCCGGGACAGGGGGCAATGAGCAGTTCTTC.

In this sample, this clone turned up once. V and J are TRBV30 and TRBJ2-5, with 12 bases matching TRBD1. Germline loops: CDR1 GTSNPN, CDR2 SVGIG (reference sequence). CDR3 length equals 14 residues. The J segment lost 7 bases and the V segment lost 2 bases, leaving 5 bases of the junction unmatched. The CDR3 reads CAWSRGQGATTQYF. CDR3 DNA: TGTGCCTGGAGTAGGGGACAGGGGGCGACGACCCAGTACTTC.

In its sample, this clone was seen once. This chain links TRBV7-9 with TRBJ2-2, with unresolved D. The germline V gene encodes CDR1 SEHNR and CDR2 FQNEAQ (reference sequence). The CDR3 spans 11 residues. V lost 6 bases to trimming and J lost 7 bases, with 6 bases between them. This chain's CDR3 is CASSKGGELFF. Here the CDR3 DNA reads TGTGCCAGCAGTAAGGGCGGGGAGCTGTTTTTT.

This chain joins TRBV5-1 and TRBJ2-2; no reliable D call. The CDR3 is made up of 16 amino acids. V was trimmed by 0 bases and J by 4 bases, leaving 13 bases between them. CDR1 SGHRS and CDR2 YFSETQ come from the germline V gene. CDR3 protein: CASSLAVYSGTGELFF. The CDR3 DNA reads TGCGCCAGCAGCTTGGCCGTCTACTCGGGCACCGGGGAGCTGTTTTTT.

As for this clone: It may be a read error: a sequence one base away is much more abundant. The V call is TRBV28, the J call TRBJ1-6; 9 bases match TRBD1. J was trimmed by 6 bases and V by 4 bases; bases with no gene match: 1. The CDR3 runs to 14 residues. CDR1 and CDR2 from the germline V gene are MDHEN and SYDVKM. CDR3 sequence reads: CASSSGQGNSPLHF. In DNA, the CDR3 is TGTGCCAGCAGTTCGGGACAGGGTAATTCACCCCTCCACTTT. Based on the CDR3 plus reference TRBV28 and TRBJ1-6, the full variable domain is DVKVTQSSRYLVKRTGEKVFLECVQDMDHENMFWYRQDPGLGLRLIYFSYDVKMKEKGDIPEGYSVSREKKERFSLILESASTNQTSMYLCASSSGQGNSPLHFGNGTRLTVT.

CDR3 sequence reads: CASNLGGNQPQHF. CDR3 sequence (DNA): TGTGCCAGCAATTTGGGTGGCAATCAGCCCCAGCATTTT. This sequence joins TRBV2 and TRBJ1-5; no clear D gene. This CDR3 comprises 13 residues. CDR1 is SNHLY and CDR2 is FYNNEI in the germline V gene. Trimming removed 7 bases from V and 2 bases from J, with 9 bases in between.

The rearrangement links TRBV18 to TRBJ1-1, with TRBD1 matching over 7 bases. The CDR3 covers 15 residues. The ends lost 5 bases at V and 1 base at J; junction bases unmatched: 7. Germline CDR1 KGHSH, CDR2 LQKENI. CDR3 loop: CASSRDRPSNTEAFF. The CDR3 region has the DNA TGTGCCAGCTCAAGGGACAGACCCTCGAACACTGAAGCTTTCTTT.

Concerning this clone: An end of the junction differs from the germline gene, which may be a read error. The chain carries TRBV3-1 (or the pseudogene TRBV3-2) and TRBJ2-2; TRBD1 matches 7 bases. Germline V gives CDR1 LGHDT, CDR2 YNNKEL (reference sequence). CDR3 length: 16 amino acids. The CDR3 loop reads CASSPQLHRGTGEPFF. CDR3 nucleotides: TGTGCCAGCAGCCCTCAACTTCACAGGGGCACCGGGGAGCCGTTTTTT.

V and J are TRBV19 and TRBJ1-2; TRBD1 is a possible D gene (6 bases). CDR1 and CDR2 (germline): LNHDA, SQIVND (reference sequence). This CDR3 comprises 13 residues. V was trimmed by 10 bases and J by 5 bases, leaving 17 bases between them. CDR3 coding DNA: TGTGCCACGTTGAAGCCAGGGGTTTATGGCTACACCTTC. Translating gives CATLKPGVYGYTF.

In its sample, this clone was seen a few times. The chain uses TRBV6-5 and TRBJ2-2; weak D call: TRBD2 (6 bases). The CDR3 is made up of 15 amino acids. Trimming shortened V by 4 bases and J by 4 bases, and 13 bases separated the two germline ends. Germline V gene sequence: CDR1 MNHEY, CDR2 SVGAGI. This chain's CDR3 is CASSFSGTITGELFF. CDR3 nucleotides: TGTGCCAGCAGTTTTAGCGGAACAATCACCGGGGAGCTGTTTTTT.